This passage covers 25 T cell receptor beta chains from one sample sequenced in a study of blood T cell repertoires in COVID-19. TCRdb's copy holds only in-frame clones and misses some; the assay was immunoSEQ multiplex PCR. Here the sample spans around 99,000 clones, approximately 85% being singletons. The specimen sequenced was peripheral blood. These receptors were taken from a woman older than 75 with active or convalescent COVID-19.

The gene calls are TRBV5-4 and TRBJ1-2; 7 bases align to TRBD1. Germline V gene sequence: CDR1 SGHNT, CDR2 YYREEE (reference sequence). V shed 0 bases and J 5 bases; nucleotides not matched to a gene: 4. This CDR3 spans 14 amino acids. CDR3 DNA sequence: TGTGCCAGCAGCTTGGGCCGGGACAGTTATGGCTACACCTTC. Encoded protein: CASSLGRDSYGYTF. Based on the CDR3 plus reference TRBV5-4 and TRBJ1-2, the full variable domain is ETGVTQSPTHLIKTRGQQVTLRCSSQSGHNTVSWYQQALGQGPQFIFQYYREEENGRGNFPPRFSGLQFPNYSSELNVNALELDDSALYLCASSLGRDSYGYTFGSGTRLTVV.

J is TRBJ2-7 and V is TRBV11-1; weak D call: TRBD1 (6 bases). Trimming pared 1 base from V and 0 bases from J, leaving 10 bases between. There are 15 residues in the CDR3. The germline V gene encodes CDR1 SGHAT and CDR2 FQDESV (reference sequence). DNA of the CDR3: TGTGCCAGCAGCTTAGAGGGACAAAGCTCCTACGAGCAGTACTTC. Translating it yields CASSLEGQSSYEQYF. Supplemented by reference TRBV11-1 and TRBJ2-7, the full variable domain reads EAEVAQSPRYKITEKSQAVAFWCDPISGHATLYWYRQILGQGPELLVQFQDESVVDDSQLPKDRFSAERLKGVDSTLKIQPAELGDSAMYLCASSLEGQSSYEQYFGPGTRLTVT.

The chain combines TRBV7-9 with TRBJ1-4, with a tentative D call TRBD1 (6 bases). Germline lookup yields CDR1 SEHNR and CDR2 FQNEAQ (reference sequence). CDR3 length: 16 amino acids. The V gene lost 5 bases and the J gene lost 0 bases, with 13 bases spanning the gap. CDR3 loop: CASSAGQFATNEKLFF. Here the CDR3 DNA reads TGTGCCAGCAGCGCCGGACAGTTTGCAACTAATGAAAAACTGTTTTTT.

In its sample, this clone was seen once. J is TRBJ1-5 and V is TRBV10-2; D perhaps matches TRBD1 (5 bases). The germline V and J ends were trimmed by 6 bases and 1 base, with 13 bases remaining between them. The germline CDR1 and CDR2 sequences are WSHSY and SAAADI. This CDR3 has 15 amino acids. CDR3 sequence reads: CASSGGRDSNQPQHF. CDR3 DNA sequence: TGCGCCAGCAGCGGAGGGAGGGACAGCAATCAGCCCCAGCATTTT.

The chain joins TRBV28 to TRBJ1-2; TRBD1 aligns across 7 bases. V gave up 5 bases and J gave up 4 bases; unmatched junction bases: 10. The CDR3 runs 15 residues. Per germline, CDR1 MDHEN and CDR2 SYDVKM. The CDR3 DNA reads as TGTGCCAGCAGTCCCCGTCGACAGGGTCTCTATGGCTACACCTTC. This encodes CASSPRRQGLYGYTF.

The chain employs TRBV19 and TRBJ2-2; 11 nucleotides agree with TRBD1. J lost 2 bases, V lost 6 bases, and 8 bases had no gene match. Germline V gives CDR1 LNHDA, CDR2 SQIVND (reference sequence). The CDR3 sequence is 17 residues long. CDR3 region: CASSRNGQGANTGELFF. For the CDR3, the DNA is TGTGCCAGTAGCAGGAACGGACAGGGGGCAAACACCGGGGAGCTGTTTTTT. Variable domain in full (rest from reference TRBV19 and TRBJ2-2): DGGITQSPKYLFRKEGQNVTLSCEQNLNHDAMYWYRQDPGQGLRLIYYSQIVNDFQKGDIAEGYSVSREKKESFPLTVTSAQKNPTAFYLCASSRNGQGANTGELFFGEGSRLTVL.

This clone was seen just once. This CDR3 is CASRGGPKNYGYTF. CDR3 bases: TGTGCCAGCAGAGGGGGACCGAAAAACTATGGCTACACCTTC. The chain combines TRBV25-1 with TRBJ1-2; D might be TRBD1 (6 bases). V dropped 6 bases and J dropped 2 bases, with 13 bases sitting between them. This CDR3 is built from 14 residues. CDR1 and CDR2 from the germline V gene are MGHDK and SYGVNS.

The rearrangement joins TRBV6-1 to TRBJ2-2; TRBD2 agrees at 16 bases. CDR3 size: 17 residues. Per the germline V gene, CDR1 is MNHNS and CDR2 is SASEGT. V dropped 2 bases and J dropped 8; count of bases not matched to a gene: 5. The CDR3 sequence is CASSEFGTSGRGGELFF. DNA of the CDR3: TGTGCCAGCAGTGAATTCGGGACTAGCGGGAGGGGTGGGGAGCTGTTTTTT.

This chain connects TRBV28 to TRBJ2-7; 10 bases match TRBD2. The CDR3 has 15 residues. CDR1 and CDR2 (germline): MDHEN, SYDVKM. After removal of 1 base from V and 2 bases from J, the junction contained 2 bases not matched to a gene. CDR3 region: CASSLSLAGTYEQYF. CDR3 nucleotides: TGTGCCAGCAGTTTATCACTAGCGGGAACCTACGAGCAGTACTTC.

The chain links TRBV4-3 to TRBJ1-4; 7 bases align to TRBD1. Germline assignment: CDR1 LGHNA and CDR2 YSLEER. The ends lost 0 bases at V and 5 bases at J; junction bases unmatched: 9. The CDR3 has 17 amino acids. CDR3 protein: CASSQDRQGYLNEKLFF. The CDR3, as DNA: TGCGCCAGCAGCCAAGATAGACAGGGTTATTTGAATGAAAAACTGTTTTTT.

The CDR3 DNA reads TGTGCCAGCAGCCCCAGTAGCGGGAGGGTGGGAGAGACCCAGTACTTC. It codes for CASSPSSGRVGETQYF. This chain uses TRBV7-6 with TRBJ2-5, with TRBD2 matching 11 bases. Germline CDR1 reads SGHVS; CDR2 reads FNYEAQ. The CDR3 totals 16 residues. J lost 4 bases, V lost 5 bases, and 9 bases had no gene match. The full variable domain, in which reference TRBV7-6 and TRBJ2-5 provide the parts outside the CDR3, is GAGVSQSPRYKVTKRGQDVALRCDPISGHVSLYWYRQALGQGPEFLTYFNYEAQQDKSGLPNDRFSAERPEGSISTLTIQRTEQRDSAMYRCASSPSSGRVGETQYFGPGTRLLVL.

The V gene is TRBV6-6, the J gene TRBJ2-3; 10 bases are a match to TRBD2. The CDR3 length is 15 residues. Germline-derived CDR1 and CDR2 are MNHNY and SVGAGI (reference sequence). V lost 2 bases, J lost 10 bases, and 9 bases stayed unmatched. CDR3 region: CASSYGIAGGNPQYF. CDR3 nucleotides: TGTGCCAGCAGTTACGGGATAGCGGGAGGCAACCCGCAGTATTTT.

The chain links TRBV28 to TRBJ2-7; 9 nucleotides agree with TRBD1. The length of the CDR3 is 14 residues. After removal of 6 bases from V and 3 bases from J, the junction contained 6 bases not matched to a gene. From germline, CDR1 is MDHEN and CDR2 SYDVKM. CDR3 in amino acids: CASRRQGEHYEQYF. CDR3 nucleotides: TGTGCCAGCAGGAGACAGGGGGAACACTACGAGCAGTACTTC.

The chain links TRBV3-1 (or the pseudogene TRBV3-2) to TRBJ2-7, with D perhaps TRBD1 (5 bases). The germline V gene has CDR1 LGHDT and CDR2 YNNKEL (reference sequence). The germline V and J ends were trimmed by 2 bases and 3 bases, with 17 bases remaining between them. CDR3 length: 16 residues. The DNA for the CDR3 is TGTGCCAGCAGCCAAAGGGGCAGGGTTGCCAGCTACGAGCAGTACTTC. Amino acids: CASSQRGRVASYEQYF.

In regard to this clone: The germline gene is not matched at one end of the junction; a read error may be the cause. DNA for the CDR3: TGTGCCAGCAGCGTAGGGGACAGCTATTCGCCCCTCCACTTT. Protein: CASSVGDSYSPLHF. This chain joins TRBV9 and TRBJ1-6; the match to TRBD1 covers 7 bases. Per germline, CDR1 SGDLS and CDR2 YYNGEE. The CDR3 has 14 residues.

The gene calls are TRBV7-9 and TRBJ2-2; 8 bases fit TRBD2. With 7 bases clipped from V and 0 bases from J, the junction kept 1 base outside the gene matches. The CDR3 runs 14 residues. Germline CDR1 is SEHNR and CDR2 is FQNEAQ (reference sequence). The DNA for the CDR3 is TGTGCCAGCACGGGAGGGTCGAACACCGGGGAGCTGTTTTTT. Its protein is CASTGGSNTGELFF. The full variable domain, in which reference TRBV7-9 and TRBJ2-2 provide the parts outside the CDR3, is DTGVSQNPRHKITKRGQNVTFRCDPISEHNRLYWYRQTLGQGPEFLTYFQNEAQLEKSRLLSDRFSAERPKGSFSTLEIQRTEQGDSAMYLCASTGGSNTGELFFGEGSRLTVL.

The chain combines TRBV21-1 with TRBJ1-4; the table's D call of TRBD1 was not tested on the DNA. TRBV21-1 is marked as a pseudogene. The CDR3 runs 16 residues. CDR3 coding DNA: TGTGCCAGCAGCAACACCGGGACAGAGTTTAATGAAAAACTGTTTTTT. Translation: CASSNTGTEFNEKLFF.

This clone showed up many times. This chain connects TRBV6-5 to TRBJ1-1; the D is unclear. Germline lookup yields CDR1 MNHEY and CDR2 SVGAGI. Trimming pared 3 bases from V and 3 bases from J, leaving 11 bases between. CDR3 size: 14 residues. The CDR3 DNA reads as TGTGCCAGCAGTTATACGATGGGAGACACTGAAGCTTTCTTT. Its translation is CASSYTMGDTEAFF.

The V and J genes are TRBV18 and TRBJ1-1; perhaps TRBD1 as D (6 bases). V lost 6 bases and J 3 bases, leaving 14 bases between the germline ends. CDR3 length: 14 residues. Germline-derived CDR1 and CDR2 are KGHSH and LQKENI. The DNA of the CDR3 is TGTGCCAGCTCTACCACCAGGGGTGACACTGAAGCTTTCTTT. Its protein is CASSTTRGDTEAFF.

This chain's CDR3 is CASSDRGPTTGANVLTF. The CDR3 DNA reads as TGTGCCAGTTCGGACAGGGGGCCCACCACTGGGGCCAACGTCCTGACTTTC. V is TRBV19 and J is TRBJ2-6, with 11 bases aligning to TRBD1. Germline values: CDR1 LNHDA, CDR2 SQIVND (reference sequence). The CDR3 is 17 amino acids. V dropped 8 bases and J dropped 2; count of bases not matched to a gene: 8.

V usage is TRBV19 and J usage is TRBJ1-1; 8 bases are shared with TRBD1. Germline loops: CDR1 LNHDA, CDR2 SQIVND (reference sequence). The junction had 7 bases not matched to a gene; V was cut back by 5 bases and J by 2 bases. This CDR3 spans 15 amino acids. The CDR3, as DNA: TGTGCCAGTAGTTATCCGACAGGGGTAAACACTGAAGCTTTCTTT. Its translation is CASSYPTGVNTEAFF.

The rearrangement links TRBV18 to TRBJ2-5; 7 nucleotides line up with TRBD2. The CDR3 contains 14 residues. The germline gives CDR1 KGHSH, CDR2 LQKENI. After removal of 4 bases from V and 2 bases from J, the junction contained 4 bases not matched to a gene. The CDR3 protein is CASSLRTRQETQYF. CDR3 DNA: TGTGCCAGCTCACTCCGGACTAGACAAGAGACCCAGTACTTC. The variable domain in full, with the rest retrieved from reference TRBV18 and TRBJ2-5, is NAGVMQNPRHLVRRRGQEARLRCSPMKGHSHVYWYRQLPEEGLKFMVYLQKENIIDESGMPKERFSAEFPKEGPSILRIQQVVRGDSAAYFCASSLRTRQETQYFGPGTRLLVL.

The count of this clone is one. At one end the junction does not follow the germline gene, possibly because of a read error. The chain is built from TRBV7-9 and TRBJ2-5, with TRBD2 matching over 9 bases. CDR1 is SEHNR and CDR2 is FQNEAQ in the germline V gene (reference sequence). The CDR3 contains 13 residues. CDR3 DNA sequence: TGTGCCAGCAGCGTAGCGGGAGCAGAGACCCAGTACTTC. It translates to CASSVAGAETQYF.

CDR3 protein: CASSIGTSGSNEQFF. CDR3 bases: TGTGCCAGTAGTATCGGGACTAGCGGGAGCAATGAGCAGTTCTTC. The V gene is TRBV19, the J gene TRBJ2-1, with 14 bases matching TRBD2. The V and J ends lost 3 bases and 6 bases, in that order; junction bases with no gene match: 1. The CDR3 length is 15 residues. CDR1 LNHDA and CDR2 SQIVND come from the germline V gene (reference sequence). Complete variable domain (other parts from reference TRBV19 and TRBJ2-1): DGGITQSPKYLFRKEGQNVTLSCEQNLNHDAMYWYRQDPGQGLRLIYYSQIVNDFQKGDIAEGYSVSREKKESFPLTVTSAQKNPTAFYLCASSIGTSGSNEQFFGPGTRLTVL.

This chain links TRBV7-4 with TRBJ2-5; 14 bases are a match to TRBD2. Trimming took 8 bases from V and 5 from J; bases not matched to a gene: 16. The CDR3 has 18 residues. Germline V gives CDR1 SGHVT, CDR2 SQSDAQ. DNA for the CDR3: TGTGCCAGCGGGGGGAAACGGGGGACTAGCGGGAGAAGGGAGACCCAGTACTTC. Amino acid sequence: CASGGKRGTSGRRETQYF.